This T cell receptor beta chain was observed in a study of beta chain features in type 1 diabetes. Looking at the study overall: Sorted cell examination encompassed over 90,000,000 cells across all samples.

At least ten counts were recorded for this clone. Expressed TCRB transcripts were sequenced because the entire RNA isolate underwent reverse transcription. Profiling relied on immunoSEQ multiplex PCR, and the TCRdb table lists in-frame clones only, not all of them. The sample lists fewer than 350,000 clones, 8% occurring once. The J segment lost 5 bases and the V segment lost 3 bases, leaving 4 bases of the junction unmatched. The CDR3 runs to 14 residues. The germline V gene encodes CDR1 SGHRS and CDR2 YFSETQ. Sequenced input: central memory CD4+ T cells from blood. J is TRBJ2-7 and V is TRBV5-1; 11 bases are shared with TRBD1. The source of this sequence is a woman under 30 in good health. In DNA, the CDR3 is TGCGCCAGCAGCTCGGGACAGGGGGTCCACGAGCAGTACTTC. It yields the protein CASSSGQGVHEQYF.